Shown below are 29 T cell receptor beta chains from a single sample sequenced in a study of response to subunit inactivated influenza vaccine. TCRdb called the RT-PCR reads again in MiXCR, with one record for every CDR3 protein. The data show roughly 180,000 distinct CDR3 sequences, roughly 8.7% seen once. Material: non-naive T cells sorted from PBMCs, obtained on the day of vaccination. These receptors were taken from a man in his forties or fifties who received an inactivated influenza vaccine.

The gene calls are TRBV28 and TRBJ1-3; a weak D match, TRBD1 (5 bases). Germline CDR1 MDHEN, CDR2 SYDVKM. The CDR3 spans 14 residues. V dropped 4 bases and J dropped 5 bases, with 12 bases sitting between them. CDR3 in amino acids: CASSSGTARNTIYF. CDR3 bases: TGTGCCAGCAGTTCCGGGACGGCCAGAAACACCATATATTTT.

As regards this clonotype: One end of the junction varies from germline; a read error may be responsible. The chain employs TRBV7-9 and TRBJ2-3, with 8 bases identical to TRBD2. This CDR3 region has 12 residues. Germline CDR1 SEHNR, CDR2 FQNEAQ (reference sequence). As DNA, the CDR3 is TGTGCCAGCAGCCTAGCGGGCTCGACGCAGTATTTT. Translating gives CASSLAGSTQYF.

This clonotype appeared a few times. The J gene is TRBJ2-3, the V gene TRBV20-1; 7 positions agree with TRBD2. The germline V gene encodes CDR1 DFQATT and CDR2 SNEGSKA (reference sequence). The CDR3 totals 16 residues. V lost 0 bases, J lost 5 bases, and 11 bases stayed unmatched. As DNA, the CDR3 is TGCAGTGCTAGAGATATGCTAGGCGGGAGAGGAGATACGCAGTATTTT. It codes for CSARDMLGGRGDTQYF.

This clonotype has more than one count but fewer than ten. The chain combines TRBV20-1 with TRBJ2-7; the D gene could be TRBD1 or TRBD2 (5 bases each). The CDR3 extends over 14 amino acids. Trimming removed 7 bases from V and 7 bases from J, with 23 bases in between. The germline V gene encodes CDR1 DFQATT and CDR2 SNEGSKA (reference sequence). The CDR3 region is CSGQPGRRSREQYF. The DNA for the CDR3 is TGCAGTGGTCAGCCGGGACGCAGGTCTCGGGAGCAGTACTTC.

V gene TRBV20-1 combines with J gene TRBJ1-1; D call uncertain. V lost 6 bases, J lost 6 bases, and 17 bases lay in between. The length of the CDR3 is 13 residues. CDR1 is DFQATT, CDR2 SNEGSKA, per germline (reference sequence). CDR3 nucleotides: TGCAGTGCCCAACCCCGGGGAAGGGCTGAAGCTTTCTTT. Protein: CSAQPRGRAEAFF.

This chain joins TRBV11-2 and TRBJ2-5; 10 bases align to TRBD2. Germline lookup yields CDR1 SGHAT and CDR2 FQNNGV. With 5 bases clipped from V and 5 bases from J, the junction kept 5 bases outside the gene matches. The CDR3 loop spans 14 amino acids. The CDR3 sequence is CASSVGLAAETQYF. CDR3 coding DNA: TGTGCCAGCAGCGTCGGACTAGCGGCGGAGACCCAGTACTTC. The whole variable domain, filled in from reference TRBV11-2 and TRBJ2-5, reads EAGVAQSPRYKIIEKRQSVAFWCNPISGHATLYWYQQILGQGPKLLIQFQNNGVVDDSQLPKDRFSAERLKGVDSTLKIQPAKLEDSAVYLCASSVGLAAETQYFGPGTRLLVL.

This clonotype came up a few times. The chain carries TRBV27 and TRBJ2-1; possible D gene TRBD2, 6 bases. With 7 bases removed from V and 10 bases from J, the gap between germline ends came to 17 bases. Germline loops: CDR1 MNHEY, CDR2 SMNVEV (reference sequence). The CDR3 extends over 13 amino acids. CDR3 nucleotides: TGTGCCAGCATGCCCTACGCGGGGCAGGAGCAGTTCTTC. Translated, it gives CASMPYAGQEQFF.

The chain employs TRBV24-1 and TRBJ1-3, with D perhaps matching TRBD1 (6 bases). Per the germline V gene, CDR1 is KGHDR and CDR2 is SFDVKD. V lost 9 bases and J 4 bases, leaving 15 bases between the germline ends. This CDR3 is built from 14 residues. CDR3 nucleotide sequence: TGTGCCACCCATAACAGGGAAACCGGAAACACCATATATTTT. Its protein product is CATHNRETGNTIYF.

This clonotype was detected only a few times. V is TRBV15 and J is TRBJ2-7, with a possible D match to TRBD1 (5 bases). This CDR3 comprises 14 residues. With 2 bases removed from V and 2 bases from J, the gap between germline ends came to 10 bases. Germline V lookup: CDR1 LNHNV, CDR2 YYDKDF (reference sequence). CDR3: CATSRSVGAYEQYF. The CDR3 bases are TGTGCCACCAGCAGAAGTGTAGGGGCCTACGAGCAGTACTTC.

This chain uses TRBV19 with TRBJ2-6; D perhaps matches TRBD1 (5 bases). The germline gives CDR1 LNHDA, CDR2 SQIVND (reference sequence). V was pared by 7 bases and J by 0 bases, with 25 bases between. The CDR3 spans 20 residues. The CDR3 loop is CASTPQAGFFLSSGANVLTF. CDR3 in DNA: TGTGCCAGTACCCCCCAGGCAGGGTTCTTCCTTTCCTCTGGGGCCAACGTCCTGACTTTC.

This clonotype was counted at least ten times. V gene TRBV6-2 or TRBV6-3 combines with J gene TRBJ2-2; 7 nucleotides agree with TRBD1. This CDR3 has 15 residues. V shed 7 bases and J 0 bases; nucleotides not matched to a gene: 5. Germline-derived CDR1 and CDR2 are MNHEY and SVGEGT. This chain's CDR3 is CASTLDRANTGELFF. Here the CDR3 DNA reads TGTGCCAGCACCCTTGACAGGGCGAACACCGGGGAGCTGTTTTTT.

This clonotype was seen more than once but under ten times. The CDR3 DNA reads as TGTGCCACCAGCCTGGGGATTCGTGGCTACACCTTC. It translates to CATSLGIRGYTF. The chain couples TRBV15 to TRBJ1-2; D call uncertain. Germline V gene lookup returns CDR1 LNHNV and CDR2 YYDKDF (reference sequence). CDR3 size: 12 residues. Trimming took off 5 bases at V and 7 bases at J, with 11 bases between the two ends.

The chain carries TRBV12-3 or TRBV12-4 and TRBJ2-2; D remains ambiguous. Trimming left V 7 bases short and J 2 bases short, with 8 bases between. This CDR3 spans 13 amino acids. CDR3 bases: TGTGCCAGCACTCGGACCAACACCGGGGAGCTGTTTTTT. Protein sequence: CASTRTNTGELFF.

This clonotype came up a few times. The chain uses TRBV6-1 and TRBJ2-1; 7 nucleotides line up with TRBD1. The CDR3 contains 15 residues. Germline lookup yields CDR1 MNHNS and CDR2 SASEGT. Trimming removed 6 bases from V and 7 bases from J; junction bases left unmatched: 12. The CDR3 reads CASRNRGPSRNEQFF. The CDR3 region has the DNA TGTGCCAGCAGAAACAGGGGTCCTTCGAGGAATGAGCAGTTCTTC.

The V and J genes are TRBV7-2 and TRBJ2-7, with D tentatively TRBD1 (6 bases). Trimming took off 5 bases at V and 3 bases at J, with 17 bases between the two ends. The CDR3 runs to 15 residues. Germline values: CDR1 SGHTA, CDR2 FQGNSA. The chain's CDR3 is CASSLYYTGFYEQYF. The CDR3 region has the DNA TGTGCCAGCAGCCTCTACTACACAGGGTTCTACGAGCAGTACTTC. Looking up the rest from reference TRBV7-2 and TRBJ2-7 gives the full variable domain: GAGVSQSPSNKVTEKGKDVELRCDPISGHTALYWYRQSLGQGLEFLIYFQGNSAPDKSGLPSDRFSAERTGGSVSTLTIQRTQQEDSAVYLCASSLYYTGFYEQYFGPGTRLTVT.

This clonotype was observed at least ten times. This chain uses TRBV7-2 with TRBJ2-7; possibly TRBD2 for D (7 bases). The CDR3 totals 16 residues. Germline CDR1 and CDR2: SGHTA and FQGNSA. V was clipped by 1 base and J by 2 bases, with 15 bases between them. CDR3 nucleotides: TGTGCCAGCAGCTTAGGGGGCGGGGGCCTCACCTACGAGCAGTACTTC. This encodes CASSLGGGGLTYEQYF.

The chain links TRBV24-1 to TRBJ2-2, with 11 bases identical to TRBD2. Germline CDR1 reads KGHDR; CDR2 reads SFDVKD. The CDR3 runs to 17 residues. The trim removed 4 bases at V and 6 bases at J, leaving 9 bases unmatched. CDR3 residues: CATSDTTPGLAAGELFF. The DNA for the CDR3 is TGTGCCACCAGTGACACTACCCCGGGACTAGCGGCCGGGGAGCTGTTTTTT.

This clonotype was seen a handful of times. The genes are TRBV28 and TRBJ2-5, with D maybe TRBD1 (6 bases). The CDR3 is 16 amino acids. V shed 4 bases and J shed 4 bases, with 19 bases lying between them. Germline V gene lookup returns CDR1 MDHEN and CDR2 SYDVKM. The CDR3 nucleotides read TGTGCCAGCAGTTCGATAGGCAGCGTAGGGGGAGAGACCCAGTACTTC. This gives the protein CASSSIGSVGGETQYF.

The chain combines TRBV4-2 with TRBJ2-1; no reliable D call. The CDR3 is 16 amino acids. CDR1 and CDR2 (germline): LGHNA, YNFKEQ. With 0 bases removed from V and 8 bases from J, the gap between germline ends came to 17 bases. The CDR3 DNA reads as TGTGCCAGCAGCCAAGATAGACCCTCCGGATCGGATGAGCAGTTCTTC. Translation gives CASSQDRPSGSDEQFF.

CDR3 nucleotide sequence: TGTGCCAGCAGCTGGATTGGGGGGTCGACTGAAGCTTTCTTT. Residues: CASSWIGGSTEAFF. This chain joins TRBV5-5 and TRBJ1-1, with D possibly matching TRBD1 (5 bases). The length of the CDR3 is 14 residues. CDR1 SGHKS and CDR2 YYEKEE come from the germline V gene (reference sequence). Trimming removed 3 bases from V and 5 bases from J, with 14 bases in between.

Only a few counts were recorded for this clonotype. This chain uses TRBV29-1 with TRBJ2-3; D remains ambiguous. The CDR3 runs to 12 residues. V gave up 8 bases and J gave up 4 bases, with 13 bases separating them. The germline CDR1 and CDR2 sequences are SQVTM and ANQGSEA. DNA of the CDR3: TGCAGCTCGGGCCCGGGTTCAGATACGCAGTATTTT. Its protein is CSSGPGSDTQYF.

This clonotype was seen a few times. The J gene is TRBJ1-2, the V gene TRBV28, with 9 bases aligning to TRBD1. Germline CDR1 and CDR2: MDHEN and SYDVKM. The CDR3 totals 13 residues. The V and J ends lost 6 bases and 7 bases, in that order; junction bases with no gene match: 6. The CDR3 DNA is TGTGCCAGCAGCAAGACAGGGGGATTTGGCTACACCTTC. Encoded protein: CASSKTGGFGYTF.

The table lists this clonotype with many counts. CDR3 nucleotides: TGTGCAACGATTATTCCGGGGGGGCGTGGTGGCTACACCTTC. As protein: CATIIPGGRGGYTF. The chain employs TRBV6-1 and TRBJ1-2, with D possibly TRBD1 on 6 matching bases. In germline, CDR1 is MNHNS, CDR2 SASEGT. There are 14 residues in the CDR3.

This clonotype was seen many times. The J gene is TRBJ1-2, the V gene TRBV29-1; tentatively, D is TRBD1 (5 bases). Germline V gives CDR1 SQVTM, CDR2 ANQGSEA. Deletions cut 4 bases from V and 0 bases from J, with 12 bases between. The CDR3 extends over 14 amino acids. The CDR3 region is CSVAVWGTNYGYTF. In nucleotides, the CDR3 is TGCAGCGTTGCTGTATGGGGGACTAACTATGGCTACACCTTC.

The chain uses TRBV20-1 and TRBJ1-2; D is uncertain. CDR1 and CDR2 (germline): DFQATT, SNEGSKA (reference sequence). V lost 2 bases to trimming and J lost 0 bases, with 22 bases between them. This CDR3 spans 18 amino acids. In DNA, the CDR3 is TGCAGTGCTAGACCACCACAGAGAAAGCCCCGAGCTAACTATGGCTACACCTTC. It encodes CSARPPQRKPRANYGYTF.

Many counts were recorded for this clonotype. This rearrangement joins TRBV3-1 to TRBJ1-5; 7 bases are shared with TRBD1. Germline V CDR1 and CDR2: LGHDT, YNNKEL (reference sequence). There are 14 residues in the CDR3. V lost 4 bases and J lost 4; bases outside the gene matches: 4. This CDR3 is CASSPGQRNQPQHF. As DNA, the CDR3 is TGTGCCAGCAGCCCGGGACAGAGGAATCAGCCCCAGCATTTT.

The chain uses TRBV6-2 or TRBV6-3 and TRBJ2-3; maybe TRBD1 (5 bases). Looked up from germline, CDR1 is MNHEY and CDR2 is SVGEGT. Trimming took off 6 bases at V and 0 bases at J, with 16 bases between the two ends. This CDR3 has 16 amino acids. The CDR3, as DNA: TGTGCCAGCAGCCCCTTACAGGACCTTAGCACAGATACGCAGTATTTT. Residues: CASSPLQDLSTDTQYF.

This clonotype occurred many times. The chain couples TRBV4-1 to TRBJ1-5; D gene ambiguous. Trimming stripped 0 bases from V and 5 bases from J, with 5 bases between. CDR1 MGHRA and CDR2 YSYEKL come from the germline V gene. This CDR3 comprises 13 residues. CDR3: CASSQDWDQPQHF. The CDR3 coding sequence is TGCGCCAGCAGCCAAGATTGGGATCAGCCCCAGCATTTT.

The chain joins TRBV12-3 or TRBV12-4 to TRBJ1-2; D is unclear. CDR3 length: 12 amino acids. Trimming removed 3 bases from V and 3 bases from J, with 5 bases in between. The CDR3 here is CASSFTDYGYTF. The CDR3 DNA reads TGTGCCAGCAGTTTCACAGACTATGGCTACACCTTC.